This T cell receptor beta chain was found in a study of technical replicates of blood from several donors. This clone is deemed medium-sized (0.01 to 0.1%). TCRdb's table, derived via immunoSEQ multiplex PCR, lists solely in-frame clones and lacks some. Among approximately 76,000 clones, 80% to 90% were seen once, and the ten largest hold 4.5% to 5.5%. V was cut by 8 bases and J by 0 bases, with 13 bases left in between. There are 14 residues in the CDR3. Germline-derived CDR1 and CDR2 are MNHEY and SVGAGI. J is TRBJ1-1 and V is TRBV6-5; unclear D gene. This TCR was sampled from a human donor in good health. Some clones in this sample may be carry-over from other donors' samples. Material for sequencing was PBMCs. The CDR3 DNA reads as TGTGCCAGCCAAAGCGGGCTAATGAACACTGAAGCTTTCTTT. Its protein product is CASQSGLMNTEAFF.